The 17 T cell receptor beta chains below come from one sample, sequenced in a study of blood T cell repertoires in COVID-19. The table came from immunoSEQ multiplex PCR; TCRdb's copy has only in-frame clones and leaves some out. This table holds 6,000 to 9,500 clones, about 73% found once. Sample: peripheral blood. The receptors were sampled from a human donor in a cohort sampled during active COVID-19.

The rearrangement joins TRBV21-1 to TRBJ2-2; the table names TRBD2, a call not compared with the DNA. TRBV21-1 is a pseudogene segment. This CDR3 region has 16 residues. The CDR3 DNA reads TGTGCCAGCAGCAAAGTTGAGGGCACGAACACCGGGGAGCTGTTTTTT. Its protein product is CASSKVEGTNTGELFF.

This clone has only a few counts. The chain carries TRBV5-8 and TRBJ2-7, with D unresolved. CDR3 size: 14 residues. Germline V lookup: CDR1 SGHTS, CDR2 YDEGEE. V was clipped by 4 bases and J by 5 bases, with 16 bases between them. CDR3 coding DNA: TGTGCCAGCAGCCCTCGACAAGGTCGTGACGAGCAGTACTTC. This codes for CASSPRQGRDEQYF.

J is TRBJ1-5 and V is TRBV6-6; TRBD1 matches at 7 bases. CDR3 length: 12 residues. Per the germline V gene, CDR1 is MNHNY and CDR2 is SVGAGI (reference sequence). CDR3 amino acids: CVTGERNQPQHF. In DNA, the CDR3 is TGTGTAACAGGGGAACGCAATCAGCCCCAGCATTTT.

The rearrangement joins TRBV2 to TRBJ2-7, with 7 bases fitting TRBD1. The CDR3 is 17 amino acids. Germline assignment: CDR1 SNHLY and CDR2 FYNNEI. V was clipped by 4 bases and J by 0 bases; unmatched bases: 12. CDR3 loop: CASSVVGDSPSSYEQYF. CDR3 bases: TGTGCCAGCAGTGTGGTGGGGGACAGCCCGAGCTCCTACGAGCAGTACTTC.

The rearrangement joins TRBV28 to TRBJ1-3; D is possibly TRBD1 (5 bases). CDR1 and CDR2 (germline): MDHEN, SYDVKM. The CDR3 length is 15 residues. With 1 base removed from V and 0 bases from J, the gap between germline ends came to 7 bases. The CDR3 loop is CASSLLGGSGNTIYF. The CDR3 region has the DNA TGTGCCAGCAGTTTATTGGGGGGCTCTGGAAACACCATATATTTT.

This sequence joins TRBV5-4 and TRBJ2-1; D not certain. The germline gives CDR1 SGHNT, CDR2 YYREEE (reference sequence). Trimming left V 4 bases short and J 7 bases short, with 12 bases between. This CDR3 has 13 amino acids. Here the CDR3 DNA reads TGTGCCAGCAGCCCCCTCGAGTTGAATGAGCAGTTCTTC. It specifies CASSPLELNEQFF.

CDR3 sequence (DNA): TGTGCCAGCAGCGTAGATCTGGGGGCGTTTACTGAAGCTTTCTTT. It is translated as CASSVDLGAFTEAFF. The chain joins TRBV9 to TRBJ1-1; D may be TRBD1 (6 bases). CDR3 size: 15 residues. CDR1 and CDR2 (germline): SGDLS, YYNGEE. Trimming left V 0 bases short and J 5 bases short, with 14 bases between.

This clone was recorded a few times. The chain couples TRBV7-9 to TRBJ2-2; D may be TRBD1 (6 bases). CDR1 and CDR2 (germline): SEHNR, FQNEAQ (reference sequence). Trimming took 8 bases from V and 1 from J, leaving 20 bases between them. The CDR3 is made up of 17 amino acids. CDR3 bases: TGTGCCAGCCCTAAGGGGACAACTCTTCGGAACACCGGGGAGCTGTTTTTT. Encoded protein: CASPKGTTLRNTGELFF. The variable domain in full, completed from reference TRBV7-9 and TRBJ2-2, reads DTGVSQNPRHKITKRGQNVTFRCDPISEHNRLYWYRQTLGQGPEFLTYFQNEAQLEKSRLLSDRFSAERPKGSFSTLEIQRTEQGDSAMYLCASPKGTTLRNTGELFFGEGSRLTVL.

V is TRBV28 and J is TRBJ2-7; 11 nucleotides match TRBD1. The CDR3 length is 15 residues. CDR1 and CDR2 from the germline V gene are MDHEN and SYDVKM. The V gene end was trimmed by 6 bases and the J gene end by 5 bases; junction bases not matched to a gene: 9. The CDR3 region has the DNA TGTGCCAGCAGGCAACCGGGACAGGGGGTAAACGAGCAGTACTTC. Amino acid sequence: CASRQPGQGVNEQYF.

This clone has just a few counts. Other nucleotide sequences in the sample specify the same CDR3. The CDR3 protein is CASSQGAGSYEQYF. CDR3 coding DNA: TGCGCCAGCAGCCAAGGCGCGGGCTCCTACGAGCAGTACTTC. The chain joins TRBV4-3 to TRBJ2-7; D is perhaps TRBD2 (5 bases). V was shortened by 1 base and J by 0 bases, with 7 bases between the two germline ends. The germline V gene encodes CDR1 LGHNA and CDR2 YSLEER. This CDR3 has 14 amino acids.

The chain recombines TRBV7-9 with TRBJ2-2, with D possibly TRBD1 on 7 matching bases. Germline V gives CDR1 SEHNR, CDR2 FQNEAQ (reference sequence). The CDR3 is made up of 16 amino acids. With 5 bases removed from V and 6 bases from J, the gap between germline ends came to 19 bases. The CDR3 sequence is CASSPNSGGTAGELFF. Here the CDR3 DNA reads TGTGCCAGCAGCCCCAATTCAGGGGGGACAGCCGGGGAGCTGTTTTTT.

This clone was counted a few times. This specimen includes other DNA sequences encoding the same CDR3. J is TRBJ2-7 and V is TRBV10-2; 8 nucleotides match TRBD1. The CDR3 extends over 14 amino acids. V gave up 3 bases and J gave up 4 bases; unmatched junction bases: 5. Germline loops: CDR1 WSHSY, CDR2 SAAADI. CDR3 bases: TGCGCCAGCAGTGATAGTGGACAGGGATACGAGCAGTACTTC. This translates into CASSDSGQGYEQYF.

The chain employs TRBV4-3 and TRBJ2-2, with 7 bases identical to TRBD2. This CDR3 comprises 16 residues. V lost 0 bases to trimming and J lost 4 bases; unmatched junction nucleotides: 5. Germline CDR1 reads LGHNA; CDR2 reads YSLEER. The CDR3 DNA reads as TGCGCCAGCAGCCAAGATCTAGTAGCGGGCACCGGGGAGCTGTTTTTT. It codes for CASSQDLVAGTGELFF.

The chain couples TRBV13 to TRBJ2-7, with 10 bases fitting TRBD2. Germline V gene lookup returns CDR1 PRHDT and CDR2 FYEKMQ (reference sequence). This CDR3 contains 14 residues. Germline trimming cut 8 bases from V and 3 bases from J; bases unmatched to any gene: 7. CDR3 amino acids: CASQQASGGYEQYF. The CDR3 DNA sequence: TGTGCCAGCCAACAGGCTAGCGGGGGCTACGAGCAGTACTTC.

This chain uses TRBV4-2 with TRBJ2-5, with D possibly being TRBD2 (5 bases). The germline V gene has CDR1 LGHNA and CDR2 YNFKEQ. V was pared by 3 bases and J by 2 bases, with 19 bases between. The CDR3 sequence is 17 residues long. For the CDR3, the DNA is TGTGCCAGCAGCCATGGGATCGTGAGAGGGTCTCAAGAGACCCAGTACTTC. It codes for CASSHGIVRGSQETQYF.

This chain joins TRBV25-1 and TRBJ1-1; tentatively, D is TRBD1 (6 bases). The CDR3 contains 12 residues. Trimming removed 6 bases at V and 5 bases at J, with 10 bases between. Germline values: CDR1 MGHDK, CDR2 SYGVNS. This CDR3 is CASRGGNTEAFF. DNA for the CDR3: TGTGCCAGCAGAGGGGGTAATACTGAAGCTTTCTTT.

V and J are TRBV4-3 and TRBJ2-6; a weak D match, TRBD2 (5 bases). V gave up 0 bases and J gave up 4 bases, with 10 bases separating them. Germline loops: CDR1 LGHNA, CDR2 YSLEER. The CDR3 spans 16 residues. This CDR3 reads CASSQDLSAGANVLTF. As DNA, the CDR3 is TGCGCCAGCAGCCAAGATCTTAGCGCCGGGGCCAACGTCCTGACTTTC.